One T cell receptor (beta chain) is described in this entry. In the original processing: The assay estimated nucleated cells by amplifying reference gene primers. Sequenced by immunoSEQ multiplex PCR; TCRdb stores in-frame clones only, minus some. Clone size and V and J calls were adopted from that table, with D and trimming inferred from the DNA. The sample carries about 480,000 clones, about 89% recorded once. Recruited during active infection, patients (from Seattle) were subsequently followed longitudinally. This entry is derived from a study of blood T cell repertoires in COVID-19. Study-wide context: PBMCs, B-cell-depleted T cells, or T cells provided the cDNA or gDNA that made up the material.

This receptor was taken from a woman between 45 and 60 years old with COVID-19, enrolled during active disease. The sequencing input was peripheral blood.

DNA of the CDR3: TGTGCCAGCAGCTTGGGGACAGCCCCCTATCAGCCCCAGCATTTT. It yields the protein CASSLGTAPYQPQHF. This chain connects TRBV5-8 to TRBJ1-5, with a weak D call TRBD1 (6 bases). Trimming removed 0 bases at V and 5 bases at J, with 12 bases between. The germline gives CDR1 SGHTS, CDR2 YDEGEE. This CDR3 contains 15 residues.